One and the same sample provided the 16 T cell receptor beta chains below, sequenced in a study of cytomegalovirus exposure and HLA in healthy donors. PCR amplification relied on 60 Vbeta primers (plus 13 Jbeta primers). TCRdb's table, derived via immunoSEQ multiplex PCR, lists solely in-frame clones and lacks some. The table lists roughly 110,000 clones, roughly 80% of them singletons. Sequenced material: PBMCs. The receptors were gathered from a man aged 30 to 39 in good health and CMV-seropositive.

The CDR3 DNA follows: TGTGCCAGCAGCCGCGTACGTACCGGGACTAGCGGGGATGAGCAGTTCTTC. Protein sequence: CASSRVRTGTSGDEQFF. The chain couples TRBV7-2 to TRBJ2-1, with 13 bases matching TRBD2. The CDR3 sequence is 17 residues long. V shed 5 bases, J shed 8 bases, and the junction held 12 bases outside the gene matches. CDR1 and CDR2 (germline): SGHTA, FQGNSA.

V gene TRBV6-5 combines with J gene TRBJ1-1; D is perhaps TRBD1 (6 bases). The CDR3 is 12 residues long. Germline assignment: CDR1 MNHEY and CDR2 SVGAGI. Trimming removed 5 bases from V and 5 bases from J, with 9 bases in between. DNA of the CDR3: TGTGCCAGCAGTGGAGACAGGACTGAAGCTTTCTTT. It yields the protein CASSGDRTEAFF.

V and J are TRBV19 and TRBJ1-6; D might be TRBD1 (6 bases). V dropped 5 bases and J dropped 10 bases, with 15 bases sitting between them. Germline CDR1 LNHDA, CDR2 SQIVND (reference sequence). The CDR3 is 14 amino acids. The CDR3 bases are TGTGCCAGTAGTGGCAGGGGTAAGAGCTCACCCCTCCACTTT. Translated: CASSGRGKSSPLHF. Combining the CDR3 with reference TRBV19 and TRBJ1-6 gives the whole variable domain DGGITQSPKYLFRKEGQNVTLSCEQNLNHDAMYWYRQDPGQGLRLIYYSQIVNDFQKGDIAEGYSVSREKKESFPLTVTSAQKNPTAFYLCASSGRGKSSPLHFGNGTRLTVT.

The CDR3 loop is CATTRTGKSYEQYF. The CDR3 nucleotides read TGTGCCACCACCAGGACAGGGAAGTCCTACGAGCAGTACTTC. The chain has TRBV15 and TRBJ2-7, with TRBD1 matching 8 bases. Per the germline V gene, CDR1 is LNHNV and CDR2 is YYDKDF (reference sequence). V dropped 7 bases and J dropped 1; count of bases not matched to a gene: 6. This CDR3 has 14 residues.

The rearrangement uses TRBV12-5 and TRBJ1-1; the D is unclear. The CDR3 spans 14 residues. Germline-derived CDR1 and CDR2 are LGHNT and FRNRAP. V was shortened by 3 bases and J by 0 bases, with 8 bases between the two germline ends. This CDR3 is CASGFGPMNTEAFF. For the CDR3, the DNA is TGTGCTAGTGGTTTTGGTCCTATGAACACTGAAGCTTTCTTT.

The V call is TRBV15, the J call TRBJ1-1; TRBD1 matches 7 bases. Per germline, CDR1 LNHNV and CDR2 YYDKDF (reference sequence). After removal of 8 bases from V and 1 base from J, the junction contained 7 bases not matched to a gene. This CDR3 has 14 residues. This chain's CDR3 is CATGHRGGNTEAFF. The DNA for the CDR3 is TGTGCCACCGGCCACAGGGGTGGGAACACTGAAGCTTTCTTT.

The chain recombines TRBV9 with TRBJ2-3; 7 bases are a match to TRBD1. V dropped 0 bases and J dropped 1; count of bases not matched to a gene: 2. The length of the CDR3 is 15 residues. In germline, CDR1 is SGDLS, CDR2 YYNGEE. The CDR3, as DNA: TGTGCCAGCAGCGTAGGACAGGGTGGCACAGATACGCAGTATTTT. It is translated as CASSVGQGGTDTQYF. Combining the CDR3 with reference TRBV9 and TRBJ2-3 gives the whole variable domain DSGVTQTPKHLITATGQRVTLRCSPRSGDLSVYWYQQSLDQGLQFLIQYYNGEERAKGNILERFSAQQFPDLHSELNLSSLELGDSALYFCASSVGQGGTDTQYFGPGTRLTVL.

The CDR3 reads CASKGQGSNQPQHF. The CDR3 DNA reads as TGTGCCAGCAAGGGTCAGGGTAGCAATCAGCCCCAGCATTTT. The chain employs TRBV6-1 and TRBJ1-5, with D perhaps matching TRBD1 (5 bases). V lost 7 bases and J lost 0, with 10 bases in between. CDR1 MNHNS and CDR2 SASEGT come from the germline V gene. The CDR3 contains 14 residues.

The chain links TRBV19 to TRBJ2-7, with 7 bases fitting TRBD1. In germline, CDR1 is LNHDA, CDR2 SQIVND (reference sequence). Germline trimming cut 5 bases from V and 6 bases from J; bases unmatched to any gene: 16. This CDR3 has 16 residues. The CDR3 reads CASSHRDSNILGEQYF. The CDR3 coding sequence is TGTGCCAGTAGTCATCGGGACAGCAATATACTGGGCGAGCAGTACTTC.

The J gene is TRBJ1-1, the V gene TRBV27; unclear D gene. V was cut by 0 bases and J by 7 bases, with 9 bases left in between. This CDR3 has 13 residues. Looked up from germline, CDR1 is MNHEY and CDR2 is SMNVEV (reference sequence). CDR3 amino acids: CASSLSITNEAFF. The CDR3 DNA follows: TGTGCCAGCAGTTTATCGATTACTAATGAAGCTTTCTTT.

The chain carries TRBV7-2 and TRBJ1-1; 7 bases map to TRBD1. CDR1 SGHTA and CDR2 FQGNSA come from the germline V gene. The CDR3 runs 13 residues. V shed 10 bases, J shed 0 bases, and the junction held 5 bases outside the gene matches. The DNA of the CDR3 is TGTGCCACCAACAGGGGATTGAACACTGAAGCTTTCTTT. Translating gives CATNRGLNTEAFF.

This sequence joins TRBV19 and TRBJ1-5, with D tentatively TRBD1 (6 bases). Trimming took 5 bases from V and 3 from J, leaving 17 bases between them. This CDR3 contains 16 residues. Germline V gives CDR1 LNHDA, CDR2 SQIVND (reference sequence). The CDR3 nucleotides are TGTGCCAGTAGTTCCACCGGGACACCCGACAATCAGCCCCAGCATTTT. Translated, it gives CASSSTGTPDNQPQHF.

V usage is TRBV4-1 and J usage is TRBJ1-2; D is unresolved. The CDR3 runs to 13 residues. V was pared by 4 bases and J by 6 bases, with 12 bases between. CDR1 and CDR2 (germline): MGHRA, YSYEKL. The CDR3 bases are TGCGCCAGCAGCCTCACATTATCCCATGGCTACACCTTC. Its translation is CASSLTLSHGYTF.

The chain links TRBV11-3 to TRBJ2-2; D is unresolved. The CDR3 runs to 17 residues. Trimming stripped 2 bases from V and 3 bases from J, with 16 bases between. In germline, CDR1 is SGHNT, CDR2 YENEEA. This CDR3 reads CASSLYGPDFHTGELFF. The DNA for the CDR3 is TGTGCCAGCAGCTTATATGGCCCAGACTTTCACACCGGGGAGCTGTTTTTT.

The genes are TRBV5-1 and TRBJ1-1; no clear D gene. The germline V gene encodes CDR1 SGHRS and CDR2 YFSETQ. Trimming removed 0 bases at V and 0 bases at J, with 6 bases between. This CDR3 has 14 residues. DNA for the CDR3: TGCGCCAGCAGCTTGGGACACGTGAACACTGAAGCTTTCTTT. Its protein is CASSLGHVNTEAFF.

The V gene is TRBV19, the J gene TRBJ1-6; 10 nucleotides match TRBD1. This CDR3 contains 13 residues. The trim removed 6 bases at V and 8 bases at J, leaving 1 base unmatched. CDR1 and CDR2 from the germline V gene are LNHDA and SQIVND (reference sequence). In nucleotides, the CDR3 is TGTGCCAGTAGGGGACAGGGGTATTCACCCCTCCACTTT. Amino acid sequence: CASRGQGYSPLHF.